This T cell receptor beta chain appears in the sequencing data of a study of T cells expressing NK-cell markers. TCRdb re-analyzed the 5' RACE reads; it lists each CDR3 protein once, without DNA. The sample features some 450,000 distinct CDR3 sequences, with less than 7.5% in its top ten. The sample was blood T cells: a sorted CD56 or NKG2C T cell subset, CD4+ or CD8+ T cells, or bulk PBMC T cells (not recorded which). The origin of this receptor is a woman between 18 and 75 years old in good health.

CDR3 sequence reads: CATSDVPQGVLYNEQFF. This sequence joins TRBV24-1 and TRBJ2-1; TCRdb's D call, TRBD1, is unchecked because there is no DNA. The germline CDR1 and CDR2 sequences are KGHDR and SFDVKD. This CDR3 is built from 17 residues.